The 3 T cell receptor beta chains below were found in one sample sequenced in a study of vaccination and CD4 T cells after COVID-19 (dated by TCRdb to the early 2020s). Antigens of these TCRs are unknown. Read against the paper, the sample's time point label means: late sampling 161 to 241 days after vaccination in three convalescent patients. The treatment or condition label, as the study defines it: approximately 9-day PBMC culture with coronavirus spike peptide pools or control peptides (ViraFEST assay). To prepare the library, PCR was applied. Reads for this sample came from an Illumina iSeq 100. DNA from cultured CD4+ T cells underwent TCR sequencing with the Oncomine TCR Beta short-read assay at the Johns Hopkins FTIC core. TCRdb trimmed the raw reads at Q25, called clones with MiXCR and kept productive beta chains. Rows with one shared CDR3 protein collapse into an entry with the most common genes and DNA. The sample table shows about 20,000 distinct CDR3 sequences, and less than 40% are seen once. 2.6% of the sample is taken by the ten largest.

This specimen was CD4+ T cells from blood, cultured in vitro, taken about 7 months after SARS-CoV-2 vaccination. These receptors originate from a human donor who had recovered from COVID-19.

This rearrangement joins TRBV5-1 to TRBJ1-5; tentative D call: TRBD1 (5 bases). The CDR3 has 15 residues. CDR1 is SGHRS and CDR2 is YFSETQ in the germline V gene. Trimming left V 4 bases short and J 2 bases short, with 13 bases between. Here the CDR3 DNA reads TGCGCCAGCAGCCCAGACGGGGCAGGCAATCAGCCCCAGCATTTT. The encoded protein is CASSPDGAGNQPQHF.

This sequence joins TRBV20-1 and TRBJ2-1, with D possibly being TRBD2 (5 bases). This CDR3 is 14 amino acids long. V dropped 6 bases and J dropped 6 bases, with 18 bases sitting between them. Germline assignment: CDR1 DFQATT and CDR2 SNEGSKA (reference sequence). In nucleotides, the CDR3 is TGCAGTGCCTTAACTAGTATGGGGTTCAATGAGCAGTTCTTC. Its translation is CSALTSMGFNEQFF.

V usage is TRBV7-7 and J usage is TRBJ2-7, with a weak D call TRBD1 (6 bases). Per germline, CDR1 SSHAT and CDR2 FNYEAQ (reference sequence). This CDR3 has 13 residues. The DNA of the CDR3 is TGTGCTAGCGCTCGGGACAACTCCTACGAGCAGTACTTC. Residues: CASARDNSYEQYF.